The present entry profiles one T cell receptor (beta chain) with its context. This record belongs to a study of blood T cell repertoires in COVID-19. The overall study: Acute-phase and convalescent COVID-19 samples originated in the United States, Italy and Spain.

Authors' analysis steps: It was from reference gene primer amplification that nucleated cell counts were estimated. Assay: immunoSEQ multiplex PCR; the TCRdb copy retains only in-frame clones and omits some. V, J and clone size are those of that table, while D and trimming were read from the DNA. The sample records 200,000 to 250,000 clones, 80% being singletons. The germline V gene encodes CDR1 SGHVS and CDR2 FQNEAQ. Trimming at V came to 5 bases and at J to 8 bases, leaving 16 bases not matched to a gene. The CDR3 totals 16 residues. Ages ranged from about 18 to 89 years, with residence in about two dozen US areas. Clinical histories supplied by participants themselves formed the basis of cohort assignment.

The sequence came from a woman aged 40 to 50 with acute COVID-19. Material: PBMCs or T cells enriched from blood (not recorded which). The rearrangement links TRBV7-8 to TRBJ1-2; 8 bases map to TRBD1. CDR3 in DNA: TGTGCCAGCAGCCCGAGAAGGACAGGGAGGGGCGGAGGCTACACCTTC. This translates into CASSPRRTGRGGGYTF.